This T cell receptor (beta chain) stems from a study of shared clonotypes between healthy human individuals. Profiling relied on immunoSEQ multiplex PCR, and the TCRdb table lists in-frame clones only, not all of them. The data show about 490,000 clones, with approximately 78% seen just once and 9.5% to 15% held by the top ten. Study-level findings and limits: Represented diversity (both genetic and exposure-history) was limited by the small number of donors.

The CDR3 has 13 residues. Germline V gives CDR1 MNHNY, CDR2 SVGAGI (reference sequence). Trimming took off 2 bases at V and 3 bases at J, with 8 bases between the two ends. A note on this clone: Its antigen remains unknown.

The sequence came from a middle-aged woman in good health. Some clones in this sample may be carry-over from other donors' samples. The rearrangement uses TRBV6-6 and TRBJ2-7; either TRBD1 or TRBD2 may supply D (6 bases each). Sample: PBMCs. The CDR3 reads CASSYKGGYEQYF. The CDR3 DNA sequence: TGTGCCAGCAGTTACAAGGGGGGCTACGAGCAGTACTTC.